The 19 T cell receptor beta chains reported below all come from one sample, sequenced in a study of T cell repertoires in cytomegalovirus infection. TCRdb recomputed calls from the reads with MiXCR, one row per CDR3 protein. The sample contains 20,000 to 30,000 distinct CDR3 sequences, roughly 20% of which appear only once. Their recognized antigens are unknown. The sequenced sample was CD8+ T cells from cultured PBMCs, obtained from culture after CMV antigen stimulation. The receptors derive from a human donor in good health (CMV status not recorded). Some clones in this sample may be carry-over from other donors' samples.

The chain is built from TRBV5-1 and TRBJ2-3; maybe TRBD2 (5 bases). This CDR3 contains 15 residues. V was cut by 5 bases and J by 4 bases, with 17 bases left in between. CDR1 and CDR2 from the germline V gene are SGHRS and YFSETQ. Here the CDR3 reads CASSFGEFVADTQYF. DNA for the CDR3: TGCGCCAGCAGTTTCGGGGAATTTGTCGCAGATACGCAGTATTTT.

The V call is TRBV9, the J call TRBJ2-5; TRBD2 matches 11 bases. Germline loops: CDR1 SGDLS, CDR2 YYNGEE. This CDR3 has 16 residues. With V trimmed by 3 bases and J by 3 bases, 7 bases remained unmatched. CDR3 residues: CASSGGLLAGEETQYF. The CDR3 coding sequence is TGTGCCAGCAGCGGAGGCCTACTAGCGGGGGAAGAGACCCAGTACTTC.

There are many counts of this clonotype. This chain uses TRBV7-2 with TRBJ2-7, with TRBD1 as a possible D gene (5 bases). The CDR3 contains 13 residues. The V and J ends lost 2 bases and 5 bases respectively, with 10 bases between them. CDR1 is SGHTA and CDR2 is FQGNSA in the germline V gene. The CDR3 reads CASSLSRANEQYF. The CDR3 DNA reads TGTGCCAGCAGCTTATCCAGGGCCAACGAGCAGTACTTC.

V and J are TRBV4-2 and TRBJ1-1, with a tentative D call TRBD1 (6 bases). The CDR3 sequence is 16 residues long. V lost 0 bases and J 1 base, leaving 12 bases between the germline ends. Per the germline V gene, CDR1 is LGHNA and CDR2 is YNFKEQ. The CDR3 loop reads CASSQDTGHGNTEAFF. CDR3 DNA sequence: TGTGCCAGCAGCCAAGACACGGGACATGGGAACACTGAAGCTTTCTTT.

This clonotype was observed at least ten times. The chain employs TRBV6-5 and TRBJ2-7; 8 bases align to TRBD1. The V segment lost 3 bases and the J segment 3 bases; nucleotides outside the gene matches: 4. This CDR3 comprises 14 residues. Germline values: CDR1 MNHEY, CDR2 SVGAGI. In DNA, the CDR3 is TGTGCCAGCAGTTATTCGGGACAGGACTACGAGCAGTACTTC. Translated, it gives CASSYSGQDYEQYF.

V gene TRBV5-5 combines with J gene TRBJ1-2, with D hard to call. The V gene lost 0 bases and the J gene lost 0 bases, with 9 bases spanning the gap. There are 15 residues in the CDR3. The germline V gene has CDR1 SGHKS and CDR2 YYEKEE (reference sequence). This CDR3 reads CASSLAAPANYGYTF. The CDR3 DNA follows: TGTGCCAGCAGCTTGGCCGCCCCAGCTAACTATGGCTACACCTTC.

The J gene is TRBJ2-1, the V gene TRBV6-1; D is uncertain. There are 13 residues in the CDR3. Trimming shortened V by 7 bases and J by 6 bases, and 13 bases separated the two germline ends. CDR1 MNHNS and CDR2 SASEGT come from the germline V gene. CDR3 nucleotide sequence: TGTGCCAGCATCTCCCATTATCCCAATGAGCAGTTCTTC. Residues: CASISHYPNEQFF.

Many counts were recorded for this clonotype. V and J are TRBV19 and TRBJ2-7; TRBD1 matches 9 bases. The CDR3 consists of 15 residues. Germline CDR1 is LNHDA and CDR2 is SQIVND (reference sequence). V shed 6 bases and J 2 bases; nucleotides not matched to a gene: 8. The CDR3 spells CASSPGQGRTYEQYF. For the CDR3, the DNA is TGTGCCAGTAGCCCGGGACAGGGCCGTACCTACGAGCAGTACTTC.

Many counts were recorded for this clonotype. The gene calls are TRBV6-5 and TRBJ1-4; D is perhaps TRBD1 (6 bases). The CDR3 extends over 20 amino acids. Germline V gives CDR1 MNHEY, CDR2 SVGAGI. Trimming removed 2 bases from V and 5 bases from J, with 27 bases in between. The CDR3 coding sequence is TGTGCCAGCAGTTACGGGGGCCGTTTGGGACACTTAGCAGGAAATGAAAAACTGTTTTTT. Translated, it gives CASSYGGRLGHLAGNEKLFF.

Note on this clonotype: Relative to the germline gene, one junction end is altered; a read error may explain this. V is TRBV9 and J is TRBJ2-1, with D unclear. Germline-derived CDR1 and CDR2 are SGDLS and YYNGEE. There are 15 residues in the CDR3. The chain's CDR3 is CPSSVGSSSYNEQFF. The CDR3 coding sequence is TGTCCCAGCAGCGTAGGCAGTAGCTCCTACAATGAGCAGTTCTTC.

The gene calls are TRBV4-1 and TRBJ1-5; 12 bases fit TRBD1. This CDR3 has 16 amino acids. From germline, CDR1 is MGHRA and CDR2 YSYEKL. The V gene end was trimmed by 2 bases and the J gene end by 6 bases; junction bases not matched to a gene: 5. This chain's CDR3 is CASSQRDRGHGQPQHF. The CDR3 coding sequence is TGCGCCAGCAGCCAAAGGGACAGGGGGCATGGTCAGCCCCAGCATTTT.

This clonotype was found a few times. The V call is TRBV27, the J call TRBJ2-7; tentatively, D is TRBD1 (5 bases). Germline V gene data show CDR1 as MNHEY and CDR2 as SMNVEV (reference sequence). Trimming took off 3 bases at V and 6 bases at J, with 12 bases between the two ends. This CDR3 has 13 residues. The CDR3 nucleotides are TGTGCCAGCAGTTTTGGCAGGGAAGGCGAGCAGTACTTC. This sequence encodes CASSFGREGEQYF.

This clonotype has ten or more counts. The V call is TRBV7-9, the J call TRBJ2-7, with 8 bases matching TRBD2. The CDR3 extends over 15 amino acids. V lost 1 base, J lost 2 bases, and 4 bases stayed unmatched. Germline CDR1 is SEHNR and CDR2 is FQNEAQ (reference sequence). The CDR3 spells CASSLGGGLTYEQYF. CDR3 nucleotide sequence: TGTGCCAGCAGCTTAGGCGGGGGGTTAACCTACGAGCAGTACTTC.

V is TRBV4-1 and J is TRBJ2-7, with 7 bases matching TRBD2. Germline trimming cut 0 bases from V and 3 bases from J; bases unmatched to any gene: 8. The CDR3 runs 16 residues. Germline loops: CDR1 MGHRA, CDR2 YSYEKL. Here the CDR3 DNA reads TGCGCCAGCAGCCAAGATGAGCGGGGAATCGGCTACGAGCAGTACTTC. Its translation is CASSQDERGIGYEQYF.

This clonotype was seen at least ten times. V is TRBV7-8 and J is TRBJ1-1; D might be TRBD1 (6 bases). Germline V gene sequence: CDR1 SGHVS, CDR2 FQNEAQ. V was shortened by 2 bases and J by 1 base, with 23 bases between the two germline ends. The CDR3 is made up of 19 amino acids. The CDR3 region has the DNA TGTGCCAGCAGCTTAAGGCCCGGACAAGGGGGGATCAAGAACACTGAAGCTTTCTTT. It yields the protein CASSLRPGQGGIKNTEAFF.

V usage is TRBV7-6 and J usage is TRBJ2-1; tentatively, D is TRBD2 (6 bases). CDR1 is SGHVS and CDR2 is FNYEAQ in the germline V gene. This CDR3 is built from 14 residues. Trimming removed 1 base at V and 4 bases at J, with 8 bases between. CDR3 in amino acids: CASSLEGLYNEQFF. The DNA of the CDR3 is TGTGCCAGCAGCTTAGAGGGACTGTACAATGAGCAGTTCTTC.

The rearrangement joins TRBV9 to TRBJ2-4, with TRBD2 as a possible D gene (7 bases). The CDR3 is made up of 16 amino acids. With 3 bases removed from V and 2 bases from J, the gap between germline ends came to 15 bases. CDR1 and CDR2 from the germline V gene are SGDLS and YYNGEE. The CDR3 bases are TGTGCCAGCAGCGAGGCTAGGGGGGGTTCCAAAAACATTCAGTACTTC. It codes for CASSEARGGSKNIQYF.

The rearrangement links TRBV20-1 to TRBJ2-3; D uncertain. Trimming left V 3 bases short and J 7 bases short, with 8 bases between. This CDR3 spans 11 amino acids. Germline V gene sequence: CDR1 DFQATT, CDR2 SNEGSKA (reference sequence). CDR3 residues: CSASFLNTQYF. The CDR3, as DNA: TGCAGTGCTAGTTTCTTGAATACGCAGTATTTT.

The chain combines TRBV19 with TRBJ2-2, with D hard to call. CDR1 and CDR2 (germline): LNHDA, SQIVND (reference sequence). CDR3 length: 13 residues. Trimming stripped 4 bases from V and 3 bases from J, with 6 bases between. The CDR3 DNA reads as TGTGCCAGTAGTAGGTGGGACACCGGGGAGCTGTTTTTT. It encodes CASSRWDTGELFF.